This T cell receptor (beta chain) is drawn from a study of shared clonotypes between healthy human individuals. Overall study: CD8 memory received one plate per donor, CD8 naive two, CD4 memory three and CD4 naive three. Study conclusions and caveats: Rarefaction gave evidence that sorted-subset sequencing remained incomplete despite large depth.

This clone was counted once. The antigen is undetermined. CDR1 is SGHTA, CDR2 FQGTGA, per germline. This CDR3 comprises 15 residues. V lost 4 bases to trimming and J lost 2 bases, with 13 bases between them. Original methodology: ImmunoSEQ gave junction-only sequences without quality scores, so filtering differed. Measured with immunoSEQ multiplex PCR; TCRdb has only the in-frame clones, and not every one. V and J calls and clone size follow that table, whereas D and trimming were derived from the DNA. The data hold 2.3 million or so clones, with approximately 93% observed a single time. This rearrangement joins TRBV7-3 to TRBJ2-3, with D possibly matching TRBD1 (5 bases). This receptor was identified in a man aged 18 to 29 in good health. Some clones in this sample may be carry-over from other donors' samples. Material for sequencing was naive CD4+ T cells from PBMCs. Stated subset: CD45RA+ positively selected. Written as DNA, the CDR3 is TGTGCCAGCAGCTCCTCTCTAGGGGACACAGATACGCAGTATTTT. Encoded protein: CASSSSLGDTDTQYF.